This TCR beta chain was found in a study of blood T cell repertoires in COVID-19. About the research overall: The study drew acute and convalescent COVID-19 samples from the United States, Italy and Spain.

Data came from immunoSEQ multiplex PCR; TCRdb stores just in-frame clones and leaves some out. Of about 190,000 clones in the sample, roughly 80% were seen once. Trimming removed 0 bases at V and 0 bases at J, with 6 bases between. The V gene's germline CDR1 is SGHRS and CDR2 YFSETQ. The CDR3 is 14 amino acids. Input material: PBMCs or T cells enriched from blood (not recorded which). The sequence came from a woman aged 30 to 39 who had recovered from COVID-19. This sequence joins TRBV5-1 and TRBJ1-1; no clear D gene. This CDR3 is CASSLGLLNTEAFF. CDR3 DNA sequence: TGCGCCAGCAGCTTGGGACTGTTGAACACTGAAGCTTTCTTT.